The clone carrying this T cell receptor beta chain came up a few times. Specified time point: newly diagnosed GD, antithyroid drugs for less than 3 months. Scientists built the TCR library using RNA that was extracted from PBMCs. This entry belongs to a study of regulatory T cells in long-lasting Graves disease. Libraries of TCR beta came from iRepertoire HTBI primers plus Arm-PCR of CDR3 regions. In TCRdb, the multiplex PCR reads were re-called with MiXCR into one record per CDR3 protein. The sample lists approximately 400,000 distinct CDR3 sequences, 15% seen once, with 7.8% in the top ten. The CDR3 extends over 16 amino acids. Per germline, CDR1 LNHDA and CDR2 SQIVND (reference sequence). Trimming shortened V by 3 bases and J by 3 bases, and 15 bases separated the two germline ends. The sample also formed part of further work on T cells in Graves' hyperthyroidism and ophthalmopathy. According to that study: Most thyroid-expanded clonotypes above 0.001 were also found in blood. Classification by a 13 V-J model distinguished ophthalmopathy from stable hyperthyroidism.

This sequence originates from a woman aged 40 to 50 with Graves disease. The rearrangement joins TRBV19 to TRBJ1-5, with D possibly being TRBD1 (6 bases). Here the sequenced sample was peripheral blood mononuclear cells (PBMCs), taken at new diagnosis, from a patient treated with antithyroid drugs. The CDR3 bases are TGTGCCAGTAGTATCCCGGCCAGGGGAGTCAATCAGCCCCAGCATTTT. Translated: CASSIPARGVNQPQHF.